A selection of T cell receptor beta chains follows, all from one sample in a study of blood T cell repertoires in COVID-19. TCRdb's table, derived via immunoSEQ multiplex PCR, lists solely in-frame clones and lacks some. The sample holds over 200,000 clones, approximately 84% seen once. The sample comprised PBMCs or T cells enriched from blood (not recorded which). The receptor set was obtained from a man younger than 30 who had recovered from COVID-19. CDR3s include the opening cysteine and the closing phenylalanine or tryptophan. D genes are given only for firm matches.

j_call,v_call,d_call,cdr3_aa
TRBJ1-2,TRBV21-1,.,CASSKRGDRVVYGYTF
TRBJ2-1,TRBV19,TRBD2,CASSIAATSVYNEQFF
TRBJ1-1,TRBV30,TRBD1,CAWSTGESEAFF
TRBJ2-5,TRBV18,.,CASSPPRAGGHQETQYF
TRBJ2-4,TRBV5-6,.,CASSFSARDKNIQYF
TRBJ2-2,TRBV27,TRBD2,CASSLLTRGDTGELFF
TRBJ1-1,TRBV11-3,TRBD1,CASSSQETGWGTEAFF
TRBJ2-2,TRBV3-1/TRBV3-2,TRBD1,CASSLRTGFNTGELFF
TRBJ2-7,TRBV28,TRBD2,CASETSGSYEQYF
TRBJ1-2,TRBV14,TRBD1,CASSQGSGGRYTF
TRBJ2-2,TRBV5-1,TRBD2,CASRTGGDTGELFF
TRBJ1-1,TRBV6-5,.,CASSYAGTAGTEAFF
TRBJ1-1,TRBV2,.,CASSGEFTGHTEAFF
TRBJ2-7,TRBV20-1,TRBD2,CSASSGGRRNEQYF
TRBJ2-5,TRBV2,TRBD2,CASSESRLAAETQYF
TRBJ1-4,TRBV19,TRBD1,CASSSDRGEKLFF
TRBJ1-6,TRBV6-1,TRBD1,CASSEAGQGRGSPLHF
TRBJ2-3,TRBV30,TRBD2,CAWTLAGGSTSTDTQYF
TRBJ1-5,TRBV19,.,CASSIDNRRANQPQHF
TRBJ2-7,TRBV19,.,CASSLRERDYEQYF
TRBJ2-1,TRBV19,.,CASRPHRVSYNEQFF
TRBJ1-1,TRBV4-1,.,CASSSVGEEGEAFF
TRBJ1-6,TRBV28,.,CASNSRRSSYNSPLHF
TRBJ1-3,TRBV3-1/TRBV3-2,.,CASSQEGQGTGNTIYF
TRBJ1-4,TRBV27,.,CASSLLPGVGEKLFF
TRBJ2-5,TRBV2,.,CASSRNSREETQYF
TRBJ2-2,TRBV6-5,.,CASSPDSTGELFF
TRBJ2-1,TRBV3-1/TRBV3-2,TRBD2,CASSPTSANNEQFF